One sample yielded the 21 T cell receptor beta chains listed below, sequenced in a study of long-term antiretroviral therapy in people with HIV. Running of the v3.0 immunoSEQ assay took place at survey level. The repertoire was sequenced with immunoSEQ multiplex PCR; TCRdb's copy has only in-frame clones and lacks some. The profile shows about 25,000 clones, approximately 80% of them singletons. The sample here was unsorted PBMCs, taken around 4.5 years after starting antiretroviral therapy. Receptors were obtained from a young man with HIV.

The chain uses TRBV9 and TRBJ2-7, with 8 bases identical to TRBD2. The V segment lost 3 bases and the J segment 3 bases; nucleotides outside the gene matches: 11. Germline CDR1 is SGDLS and CDR2 is YYNGEE. The CDR3 length is 16 residues. The CDR3 bases are TGTGCCAGCAGCGCCTACAGCGGGGGAGGGATCTACGAGCAGTACTTC. It yields the protein CASSAYSGGGIYEQYF.

This clone occurred a few times. The J gene is TRBJ2-2, the V gene TRBV19, with unresolved D. V was cut by 7 bases and J by 5 bases, with 11 bases left in between. The length of the CDR3 is 13 residues. Germline V gene sequence: CDR1 LNHDA, CDR2 SQIVND (reference sequence). CDR3 in DNA: TGTGCCAGTAACGGGTACAGAACCGGGGAGCTGTTTTTT. This sequence encodes CASNGYRTGELFF.

The chain combines TRBV29-1 with TRBJ2-5, with D hard to call. The V gene lost 4 bases and the J gene lost 1 base, with 7 bases spanning the gap. Germline V gene data show CDR1 as SQVTM and CDR2 as ANQGSEA. This CDR3 is built from 12 residues. The CDR3 DNA reads as TGCAGCGTTGGCTCGATCCAAGAGACCCAGTACTTC. This codes for CSVGSIQETQYF. Using reference TRBV29-1 and TRBJ2-5 for the parts outside the CDR3, the full variable domain is SAVISQKPSRDICQRGTSLTIQCQVDSQVTMMFWYRQQPGQSLTLIATANQGSEATYESGFVIDKFPISRPNLTFSTLTVSNMSPEDSSIYLCSVGSIQETQYFGPGTRLLVL.

The chain is built from TRBV4-3 and TRBJ2-7; unclear D gene. The CDR3 has 15 residues. Trimming left V 0 bases short and J 3 bases short, with 12 bases between. The germline V gene has CDR1 LGHNA and CDR2 YSLEER. The CDR3 protein is CASSQEGGLHYEQYF. The CDR3 DNA reads TGCGCCAGCAGCCAAGAAGGCGGTCTGCACTACGAGCAGTACTTC.

This chain connects TRBV11-2 to TRBJ1-2, with D perhaps TRBD1 (6 bases). V was pared by 2 bases and J by 8 bases, with 18 bases between. This CDR3 spans 15 amino acids. CDR1 is SGHAT, CDR2 FQNNGV, per germline. CDR3 in amino acids: CASSLTTSGVLGYTF. The CDR3 region has the DNA TGTGCCAGCAGCTTAACGACCTCAGGGGTCTTGGGCTACACCTTC.

The rearrangement joins TRBV5-6 to TRBJ2-2; D is unresolved. The CDR3 spans 14 residues. The germline gives CDR1 SGHDT, CDR2 YYEEEE. V shed 4 bases and J shed 0 bases, with 7 bases lying between them. The CDR3 coding sequence is TGTGCCAGCAGCCGAAAGACGAACACCGGGGAGCTGTTTTTT. Protein sequence: CASSRKTNTGELFF. The full variable domain, completed using reference TRBV5-6 and TRBJ2-2, is DAGVTQSPTHLIKTRGQQVTLRCSPKSGHDTVSWYQQALGQGPQFIFQYYEEEERQRGNFPDRFSGHQFPNYSSELNVNALLLGDSALYLCASSRKTNTGELFFGEGSRLTVL.

The V and J genes are TRBV7-8 and TRBJ1-5; the D is unclear. The V end was cut by 4 bases, the J end by 4 bases, with 8 bases between. The CDR3 runs to 13 residues. Germline V gene sequence: CDR1 SGHVS, CDR2 FQNEAQ. CDR3 DNA: TGTGCCAGCAGCTCACCTCGTAATCAGCCCCAGCATTTT. This sequence encodes CASSSPRNQPQHF.

The chain has TRBV5-1 and TRBJ2-7, with TRBD1 matching over 10 bases. The CDR3 extends over 18 amino acids. Germline CDR1 SGHRS, CDR2 YFSETQ. The trim removed 3 bases at V and 2 bases at J, leaving 14 bases unmatched. The CDR3 region is CASSSKIYPGQGAYEQYF. CDR3 nucleotide sequence: TGCGCCAGCAGCTCGAAAATATACCCTGGACAGGGGGCCTACGAGCAGTACTTC.

The V call is TRBV14, the J call TRBJ1-1; D unresolved. CDR1 and CDR2 from the germline V gene are SGHDN and FVKESK. The CDR3 is made up of 13 amino acids. The V and J ends lost 7 bases and 0 bases respectively, with 9 bases between them. The CDR3 nucleotides read TGTGCCAGCACTTCCACTATGAACACTGAAGCTTTCTTT. Residues: CASTSTMNTEAFF. The whole variable domain, filled in from reference TRBV14 and TRBJ1-1, reads EAGVTQFPSHSVIEKGQTVTLRCDPISGHDNLYWYRRVMGKEIKFLLHFVKESKQDESGMPNNRFLAERTGGTYSTLKVQPAELEDSGVYFCASTSTMNTEAFFGQGTRLTVV.

The rearrangement links TRBV27 to TRBJ1-2; 7 bases are shared with TRBD1. The germline V gene has CDR1 MNHEY and CDR2 SMNVEV (reference sequence). The CDR3 is 13 residues long. Unmatched junction bases numbered 5, after V lost 2 bases and J lost 8 bases. This CDR3 reads CASSLQGEGGYTF. The CDR3 DNA sequence: TGTGCCAGCAGTTTACAGGGGGAAGGAGGCTACACCTTC.

This chain joins TRBV28 and TRBJ2-3; D not certain. CDR1 and CDR2 (germline): MDHEN, SYDVKM. V lost 4 bases and J 0 bases, leaving 14 bases between the germline ends. CDR3 size: 16 residues. The CDR3 sequence is CASSSLTVPSTDTQYF. The CDR3 DNA follows: TGTGCCAGCAGTTCACTTACAGTCCCTAGCACAGATACGCAGTATTTT. The whole variable domain, filled in from reference TRBV28 and TRBJ2-3, reads DVKVTQSSRYLVKRTGEKVFLECVQDMDHENMFWYRQDPGLGLRLIYFSYDVKMKEKGDIPEGYSVSREKKERFSLILESASTNQTSMYLCASSSLTVPSTDTQYFGPGTRLTVL.

This clone was found a few times. The rearrangement joins TRBV19 to TRBJ1-6; 7 bases are shared with TRBD1. CDR1 is LNHDA and CDR2 is SQIVND in the germline V gene (reference sequence). With 7 bases clipped from V and 7 bases from J, the junction kept 7 bases outside the gene matches. This CDR3 is 14 amino acids long. In DNA form, the CDR3 reads TGTGCCAGTATTAAGGGGGCAGGGAATTCACCCCTCCACTTT. Translating it yields CASIKGAGNSPLHF.

This chain uses TRBV6-1 with TRBJ1-1; D is undetermined. V lost 3 bases and J 6 bases, leaving 8 bases between the germline ends. Germline loops: CDR1 MNHNS, CDR2 SASEGT. The CDR3 length is 12 residues. The CDR3 DNA is TGTGCCAGCAGTGAGAACAGCGCTGAAGCTTTCTTT. It translates to CASSENSAEAFF.

The rearrangement links TRBV18 to TRBJ2-7; 10 nucleotides match TRBD1. The CDR3 length is 15 residues. The V segment lost 5 bases and the J segment 4 bases; nucleotides outside the gene matches: 8. Per the germline V gene, CDR1 is KGHSH and CDR2 is LQKENI. CDR3 loop: CASSTGTGAPYEQYF. The CDR3 nucleotides read TGTGCCAGCTCAACAGGGACAGGGGCTCCATACGAGCAGTACTTC.

The V gene is TRBV7-3, the J gene TRBJ2-1; 7 bases are shared with TRBD2. The length of the CDR3 is 15 residues. Germline V CDR1 and CDR2: SGHTA, FQGTGA. V was clipped by 0 bases and J by 1 base; unmatched bases: 0. CDR3 in amino acids: CASSLTGGSYNEQFF. CDR3 nucleotides: TGTGCCAGCAGCTTAACCGGGGGGTCCTACAATGAGCAGTTCTTC. Full variable domain (missing parts from reference TRBV7-3 and TRBJ2-1): GAGVSQTPSNKVTEKGKYVELRCDPISGHTALYWYRQSLGQGPEFLIYFQGTGAADDSGLPNDRFFAVRPEGSVSTLKIQRTERGDSAVYLCASSLTGGSYNEQFFGPGTRLTVL.

The genes are TRBV7-9 and TRBJ2-7; TRBD2 aligns across 7 bases. The CDR3 has 15 amino acids. J gave up 0 bases and V 6 bases, and 8 bases lay outside the gene matches. Germline V lookup: CDR1 SEHNR, CDR2 FQNEAQ (reference sequence). The CDR3 DNA reads as TGTGCCAGCAGAGGGTGGGGGGGGAGCTCCTACGAGCAGTACTTC. Translated, it gives CASRGWGGSSYEQYF.

The V and J genes are TRBV27 and TRBJ2-5; D is unresolved. Germline-derived CDR1 and CDR2 are MNHEY and SMNVEV (reference sequence). V was cut by 5 bases and J by 5 bases, with 6 bases left in between. This CDR3 contains 11 residues. The CDR3: CASSLGETQYF. The CDR3 DNA sequence: TGTGCCAGCAGTCTCGGGGAGACCCAGTACTTC.

The rearrangement links TRBV4-1 to TRBJ1-2; the D gene is possibly TRBD1 (6 bases). Germline V gene data show CDR1 as MGHRA and CDR2 as YSYEKL. V dropped 3 bases and J dropped 6 bases, with 14 bases sitting between them. This CDR3 is built from 14 residues. Written as DNA, the CDR3 is TGCGCCAGCAGCCATACTACAGGGACTGATGGCTACACCTTC. This codes for CASSHTTGTDGYTF.

The gene calls are TRBV9 and TRBJ2-1, with D hard to call. Trimming took 3 bases from V and 5 from J, leaving 15 bases between them. This CDR3 comprises 15 residues. Per germline, CDR1 SGDLS and CDR2 YYNGEE. The CDR3 sequence: CASSGRALVDNEQFF. The DNA for the CDR3 is TGTGCCAGCAGCGGCCGGGCCCTGGTCGACAATGAGCAGTTCTTC.

The V call is TRBV4-1, the J call TRBJ2-1; D is possibly TRBD1 or TRBD2 (5 bases each). The CDR3 is made up of 13 amino acids. Germline V gene lookup returns CDR1 MGHRA and CDR2 YSYEKL. Trimming cost V 5 bases and J 5 bases, with 10 bases left between them. For the CDR3, the DNA is TGCGCCAGCAGCAACTGGGACGACAATGAGCAGTTCTTC. Its translation: CASSNWDDNEQFF.

This rearrangement joins TRBV10-3 to TRBJ2-7; the D is unclear. The V gene's germline CDR1 is ENHRY and CDR2 SYGVKD. The CDR3 has 11 amino acids. Deletions cut 3 bases from V and 5 bases from J, with 5 bases between. In DNA, the CDR3 is TGTGCCATCAGTGAATTTGACGAGCAGTACTTC. It yields the protein CAISEFDEQYF.